Shown below are 30 T cell receptor beta chains from a single sample sequenced in a study of blood T cell repertoires in COVID-19 (dated by TCRdb to 2020 to 2022). Library preparation was by the immunoSEQ multiplex PCR assay. In its TCRdb copy, this immuneACCESS table keeps in-frame sequences only and misses some clones. Where compared with another copy, unresolved V genes explain less than half of these, and the others have no known cause. This sample gives approximately 210,000 clones in total; 82% of them show up just once. Approximately 12% of the sample comes from the top ten. Sequenced sample: peripheral blood. These TCRs come from a woman aged 40 to 49 with acute or convalescent COVID-19.

The rearrangement uses TRBV11-2 and TRBJ1-1, with D perhaps TRBD1 (6 bases). The CDR3 is made up of 18 amino acids. Trimming left V 1 base short and J 1 base short, with 19 bases between. Per the germline V gene, CDR1 is SGHAT and CDR2 is FQNNGV. For the CDR3, the DNA is TGTGCCAGCAGCTTAGTTTTTCGTTTAGACAGGCGGAACACTGAAGCTTTCTTT. Protein sequence: CASSLVFRLDRRNTEAFF.

This clone has only one observation. The chain combines TRBV2 with TRBJ1-5, with TRBD1 matching over 10 bases. Losses at the gene ends were 4 bases for V and 7 bases for J; bases not matched to a gene: 7. The germline V gene has CDR1 SNHLY and CDR2 FYNNEI. The CDR3 consists of 15 residues. CDR3 sequence (DNA): TGTGCCAGCAGTGGTGGACAGGGGGATTGGCAGCCCCAGCATTTT. It encodes CASSGGQGDWQPQHF.

This clone was observed a few times. The chain recombines TRBV7-9 with TRBJ1-3; D is perhaps TRBD1 (5 bases). The V end lost 4 bases, the J end lost 0 bases, and 19 bases lay between the germline ends. The CDR3 spans 18 residues. Germline-derived CDR1 and CDR2 are SEHNR and FQNEAQ (reference sequence). The CDR3 is CASSSVTVGGTSGNTIYF. The CDR3 DNA sequence: TGTGCCAGCAGCTCTGTAACTGTGGGGGGGACCTCTGGAAACACCATATATTTT.

This chain uses TRBV10-3 with TRBJ1-6, with no clear D. CDR1 is ENHRY and CDR2 is SYGVKD in the germline V gene. With 3 bases removed from V and 9 bases from J, the gap between germline ends came to 12 bases. The CDR3 has 14 residues. The CDR3 sequence is CAISDSAGISPLHF. The CDR3 DNA is TGTGCCATCAGTGATAGTGCAGGCATTTCACCCCTCCACTTT.

This clone was seen a few times. The J gene is TRBJ1-2, the V gene TRBV23-1; 7 nucleotides line up with TRBD1. TRBV23-1 is treated as an ORF (open reading frame) with a function not yet certain. CDR3 length: 13 residues. The V gene end was trimmed by 3 bases and the J gene end by 6 bases; junction bases not matched to a gene: 4. DNA of the CDR3: TGCGCCAGCAGTCACTACAGGGGTGATGGCTACACCTTC. Its translation: CASSHYRGDGYTF.

The chain has TRBV7-2 and TRBJ1-1; 10 bases line up with TRBD1. The V and J ends lost 5 bases and 4 bases, in that order; junction bases with no gene match: 10. This CDR3 is 16 amino acids long. Germline V gene sequence: CDR1 SGHTA, CDR2 FQGNSA. The CDR3 sequence: CASSPRTGGGGTEAFF. The CDR3 nucleotides are TGTGCCAGCAGCCCACGGACAGGGGGAGGAGGCACTGAAGCTTTCTTT.

Remarks on this clone: The sample holds other DNA sequences that translate to the same CDR3. The chain has TRBV6-5 and TRBJ1-1, with 8 bases aligning to TRBD1. Germline values: CDR1 MNHEY, CDR2 SVGAGI. This CDR3 has 15 amino acids. V lost 0 bases and J lost 5; bases outside the gene matches: 5. The CDR3 spells CASSYSNRGGTEAFF. The CDR3 region has the DNA TGTGCCAGCAGTTACTCGAACAGGGGGGGGACTGAAGCTTTCTTT.

The chain employs TRBV5-1 and TRBJ2-1; 15 bases agree with TRBD2. The length of the CDR3 is 18 residues. The germline V gene encodes CDR1 SGHRS and CDR2 YFSETQ. Trimming cost V 3 bases and J 4 bases; bases outside gene matches: 8. In DNA, the CDR3 is TGCGCCAGCAGCTCTCACCTGGGACTAGCGGGAGGATACAATGAGCAGTTCTTC. It encodes CASSSHLGLAGGYNEQFF. The full variable domain, with the rest looked up from reference TRBV5-1 and TRBJ2-1, is KAGVTQTPRYLIKTRGQQVTLSCSPISGHRSVSWYQQTPGQGLQFLFEYFSETQRNKGNFPGRFSGRQFSNSRSEMNVSTLELGDSALYLCASSSHLGLAGGYNEQFFGPGTRLTVL.

The rearrangement joins TRBV18 to TRBJ2-5, with 8 bases lining up with TRBD2. Trimming removed 3 bases from V and 1 base from J; junction bases left unmatched: 4. The germline V gene has CDR1 KGHSH and CDR2 LQKENI. The CDR3 sequence is 15 residues long. CDR3 sequence reads: CASSPAGGIQETQYF. The CDR3 DNA reads TGTGCCAGCTCACCCGCGGGAGGAATCCAAGAGACCCAGTACTTC.

The rearrangement uses TRBV7-8 and TRBJ1-1; D is perhaps TRBD1 (5 bases). The CDR3 runs to 14 residues. Germline CDR1 and CDR2: SGHVS and FQNEAQ. The V gene lost 5 bases and the J gene lost 2 bases, with 12 bases spanning the gap. CDR3 nucleotides: TGTGCCAGCAGCCTACTGCGGGGCAACACTGAAGCTTTCTTT. Translating it yields CASSLLRGNTEAFF.

The V and J genes are TRBV11-2 and TRBJ2-7, with a weak D call TRBD2 (6 bases). Germline CDR1 reads SGHAT; CDR2 reads FQNNGV. Trimming took off 0 bases at V and 2 bases at J, with 14 bases between the two ends. The CDR3 sequence is 16 residues long. The CDR3 DNA reads as TGTGCCAGCAGCTTAGACCCTCGCGGGAACACCTACGAGCAGTACTTC. It codes for CASSLDPRGNTYEQYF.

With respect to this clone: The same CDR3 is also encoded by other DNA sequences in this sample. V usage is TRBV5-1 and J usage is TRBJ1-2; TRBD1 agrees at 7 bases. The length of the CDR3 is 15 residues. The ends lost 0 bases at V and 4 bases at J; junction bases unmatched: 6. The germline V gene has CDR1 SGHRS and CDR2 YFSETQ. The CDR3, as DNA: TGCGCCAGCAGCTTGGGACAGGGCGACAGCTATGGCTACACCTTC. Translating gives CASSLGQGDSYGYTF.

The V call is TRBV2, the J call TRBJ2-5; TRBD2 matches 8 bases. Germline V CDR1 and CDR2: SNHLY, FYNNEI. The CDR3 has 14 amino acids. With 8 bases clipped from V and 4 bases from J, the junction kept 9 bases outside the gene matches. The CDR3 DNA is TGTGCCAGCCTGCTAGCGACTAGCGCAGAGACCCAGTACTTC. Its translation is CASLLATSAETQYF.

The rearrangement uses TRBV3-1 (or the pseudogene TRBV3-2) and TRBJ2-1; 12 positions agree with TRBD2. The CDR3 loop spans 15 amino acids. CDR1 is LGHDT, CDR2 YNNKEL, per germline (reference sequence). V shed 7 bases, J shed 7 bases, and the junction held 8 bases outside the gene matches. Here the CDR3 reads CASMSSGGARNEQFF. CDR3 nucleotide sequence: TGTGCCAGCATGTCTAGCGGGGGGGCGCGGAATGAGCAGTTCTTC.

The CDR3 nucleotides read TGTGCCAGTGGGAGGGCTAACTATGGCTACACCTTC. It encodes CASGRANYGYTF. The chain uses TRBV19 and TRBJ1-2; D not certain. Per the germline V gene, CDR1 is LNHDA and CDR2 is SQIVND (reference sequence). This CDR3 has 12 residues. V was pared by 8 bases and J by 0 bases, with 7 bases between.

The chain employs TRBV4-3 and TRBJ1-2; TRBD1 matches 9 bases. Germline assignment: CDR1 LGHNA and CDR2 YSLEER. This CDR3 is 16 amino acids long. V shed 0 bases, J shed 5 bases, and the junction held 7 bases outside the gene matches. The DNA of the CDR3 is TGCGCCAGCAGCCAAGAATCGGGGACAGGGCTTTATGGCTACACCTTC. Protein product: CASSQESGTGLYGYTF.

This chain links TRBV30 with TRBJ1-6, with TRBD1 matching over 7 bases. Germline assignment: CDR1 GTSNPN and CDR2 SVGIG (reference sequence). The CDR3 runs to 13 residues. Trimming removed 7 bases from V and 9 bases from J; junction bases left unmatched: 9. CDR3 protein: CASQTGNGSPLHF. CDR3 sequence (DNA): TGTGCCTCGCAGACAGGGAACGGTTCACCCCTCCACTTT.

V is TRBV30 and J is TRBJ1-2; 7 bases are shared with TRBD1. After removal of 2 bases from V and 8 bases from J, the junction contained 5 bases not matched to a gene. Germline V CDR1 and CDR2: GTSNPN, SVGIG (reference sequence). This CDR3 spans 12 amino acids. DNA for the CDR3: TGTGCCTGGAGTCGACAGGGCTCGGGCTACACCTTC. This codes for CAWSRQGSGYTF.

This sequence joins TRBV3-1 (or the pseudogene TRBV3-2) and TRBJ2-7; no clear D. Germline lookup yields CDR1 LGHDT and CDR2 YNNKEL (reference sequence). V lost 2 bases to trimming and J lost 9 bases, with 20 bases between them. The CDR3 length is 15 residues. CDR3 amino acids: CASSQSRPVPTGQYF. The DNA for the CDR3 is TGTGCCAGCAGCCAAAGCCGCCCCGTGCCCACGGGGCAGTACTTC.

This clone was observed once. The chain is built from TRBV5-1 and TRBJ1-4; D perhaps matches TRBD1 (5 bases). The germline V and J ends were trimmed by 4 bases and 7 bases, with 17 bases remaining between them. The germline V gene has CDR1 SGHRS and CDR2 YFSETQ. There are 15 residues in the CDR3. The CDR3 loop is CASSRVGHRVEKLFF. Here the CDR3 DNA reads TGCGCCAGCAGCAGGGTCGGACATCGTGTTGAAAAACTGTTTTTT. The complete variable domain, with remaining parts taken from reference TRBV5-1 and TRBJ1-4, reads KAGVTQTPRYLIKTRGQQVTLSCSPISGHRSVSWYQQTPGQGLQFLFEYFSETQRNKGNFPGRFSGRQFSNSRSEMNVSTLELGDSALYLCASSRVGHRVEKLFFGSGTQLSVL.

This CDR3 is CASSLRGFVEQYF. In DNA form, the CDR3 reads TGTGCCAGCAGCTTAAGAGGGTTCGTCGAGCAGTACTTC. The chain carries TRBV11-2 and TRBJ2-7; D might be TRBD2 (5 bases). Trimming stripped 2 bases from V and 6 bases from J, with 11 bases between. Germline V gives CDR1 SGHAT, CDR2 FQNNGV. The CDR3 is 13 residues long.

The CDR3 DNA sequence: TGTGCCAGCAGCTCAGCGGGCTGGTACCAAGAGACCCAGTACTTC. Its translation is CASSSAGWYQETQYF. The V and J genes are TRBV7-2 and TRBJ2-5, with D maybe TRBD2 (6 bases). There are 15 residues in the CDR3. Deletions cut 4 bases from V and 0 bases from J, with 12 bases between. Per germline, CDR1 SGHTA and CDR2 FQGNSA.

This chain connects TRBV12-5 to TRBJ1-2; 10 nucleotides agree with TRBD1. The CDR3 spans 14 residues. Germline-derived CDR1 and CDR2 are LGHNT and FRNRAP. Trimming removed 5 bases from V and 8 bases from J; junction bases left unmatched: 8. CDR3 amino acids: CASGGDRGLFGYTF. The DNA for the CDR3 is TGTGCTAGTGGTGGGGACAGGGGACTTTTCGGCTACACCTTC.

V is TRBV5-1 and J is TRBJ2-7; TRBD1 matches at 8 bases. Trimming took 0 bases from V and 11 from J; bases not matched to a gene: 7. The CDR3 is 13 residues long. Germline CDR1 SGHRS, CDR2 YFSETQ. The CDR3 spells CASSLDGTGSKYF. The CDR3 DNA sequence: TGCGCCAGCAGCTTGGATGGGACAGGCTCTAAGTACTTC.

J is TRBJ2-3 and V is TRBV5-1; TRBD2 aligns across 10 bases. V trimming: 2 bases; J trimming: 5 bases; junction bases outside the gene matches: 5. The V gene's germline CDR1 is SGHRS and CDR2 YFSETQ. CDR3 length equals 15 residues. The CDR3 DNA follows: TGCGCCAGCAGCTTTGAGCGGGGGGGCCGAGATACGCAGTATTTT. It codes for CASSFERGGRDTQYF. Full variable domain (rest looked up from reference TRBV5-1 and TRBJ2-3): KAGVTQTPRYLIKTRGQQVTLSCSPISGHRSVSWYQQTPGQGLQFLFEYFSETQRNKGNFPGRFSGRQFSNSRSEMNVSTLELGDSALYLCASSFERGGRDTQYFGPGTRLTVL.

The chain links TRBV3-1 (or the pseudogene TRBV3-2) to TRBJ2-7, with D possibly matching TRBD2 (5 bases). The germline CDR1 and CDR2 sequences are LGHDT and YNNKEL (reference sequence). The V and J ends lost 4 bases and 3 bases respectively, with 10 bases between them. The CDR3 is 13 amino acids. The CDR3 loop is CASSRPGDYEQYF. CDR3 in DNA: TGTGCCAGCAGCCGCCCCGGGGACTACGAGCAGTACTTC.

This chain connects TRBV30 to TRBJ2-7, with TRBD2 matching over 8 bases. CDR1 is GTSNPN and CDR2 is SVGIG in the germline V gene (reference sequence). CDR3 length equals 13 residues. V lost 3 bases and J lost 6; bases outside the gene matches: 7. In DNA form, the CDR3 reads TGTGCCTGGAGGCGGCGGGGGGCGACCGAGCAGTACTTC. It is translated as CAWRRRGATEQYF.

The rearrangement links TRBV21-1 to TRBJ2-7; the table's D call of TRBD1 was not tested on the DNA. TRBV21-1 is deemed a pseudogene. This CDR3 region has 18 residues. The CDR3: CASSPYSGDRGVSYEQYF. CDR3 DNA sequence: TGTGCCAGCAGCCCCTACTCCGGGGACAGGGGGGTATCCTACGAGCAGTACTTC.

CDR3 nucleotides: TGTGCCAGCAGCTTGTCGTGGAGGACCGGGACAGGCCTTAATGAAAAACTGTTTTTT. As protein: CASSLSWRTGTGLNEKLFF. The chain joins TRBV5-6 to TRBJ1-4; TRBD1 aligns across 8 bases. Germline-derived CDR1 and CDR2 are SGHDT and YYEEEE. The CDR3 extends over 19 amino acids. With V trimmed by 1 base and J by 4 bases, 15 bases remained unmatched.

This rearrangement joins TRBV3-1 (or the pseudogene TRBV3-2) to TRBJ1-3; D perhaps matches TRBD1 (6 bases). V was clipped by 4 bases and J by 2 bases, with 21 bases between them. Per the germline V gene, CDR1 is LGHDT and CDR2 is YNNKEL (reference sequence). The CDR3 extends over 18 amino acids. This chain's CDR3 is CASSPRIRQALTGNTIYF. The CDR3 nucleotides read TGTGCCAGCAGCCCGCGGATCAGACAGGCGCTCACTGGAAACACCATATATTTT.